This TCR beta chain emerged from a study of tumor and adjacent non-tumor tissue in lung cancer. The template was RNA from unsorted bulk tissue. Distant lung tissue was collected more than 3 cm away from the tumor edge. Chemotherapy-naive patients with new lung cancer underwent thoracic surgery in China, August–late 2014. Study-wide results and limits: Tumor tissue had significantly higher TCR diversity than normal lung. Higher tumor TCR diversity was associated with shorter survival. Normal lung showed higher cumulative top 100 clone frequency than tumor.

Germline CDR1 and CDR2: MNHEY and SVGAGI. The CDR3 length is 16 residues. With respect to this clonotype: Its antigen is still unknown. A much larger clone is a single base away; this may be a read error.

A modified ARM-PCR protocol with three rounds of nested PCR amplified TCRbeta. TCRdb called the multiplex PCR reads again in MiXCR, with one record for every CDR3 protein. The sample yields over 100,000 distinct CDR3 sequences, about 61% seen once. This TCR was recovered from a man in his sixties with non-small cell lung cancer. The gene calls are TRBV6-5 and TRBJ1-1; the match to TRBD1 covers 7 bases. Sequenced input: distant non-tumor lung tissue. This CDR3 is CAGSRQGIWLNTEAFF. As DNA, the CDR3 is TGTGCCGGCAGCAGACAGGGAATATGGCTAAACACTGAAGCTTTCTTT.